Reported below is one T cell receptor gamma chain. This clone is judged medium-sized (0.01 to 0.1%). This clone's antigen is unknown. Base qualities are not at hand, and no much larger clone is one base apart. Sequences VENAVY (CDR1) and YDSYNSRV (CDR2) are obtained from the germline V gene. V has 1 base trimmed and J has 3 bases trimmed; junction bases matching no gene number 0. The CDR3 sequence holds 12 residues, the cysteine and phenylalanine included. Of all the DNA, just the CDR3 is kept, 36 bases in frame from base 1. This sample was included in a study of human gamma delta and Vdelta1 T cells (dated by TCRdb to the late 2010s). Broadly, across the study: In this study, the researchers looked at Delta One T cells, which are Vd1+ gamma-delta T cells, to see how well they work as cytotoxic effectors against acute myeloid leukemia. Beyond this particular receptor, the publication reports: Delta One T cells were reported as polyclonal and as showing broad cytotoxic targeting of acute myeloid leukemia.

Library preparation was by PCR. Sequencing relied on an Illumina MiSeq. The public reads were reprocessed by TCRdb using CATT, and rows of matching DNA were later combined. Across this sample there are roughly 3,900 gamma-chain clones, with over 15% seen only once. Around 6.8% of the sample comes from the top ten. This clonotype was sampled from a human donor in good health. Source material: Vdelta1 gamma-delta T cells from blood grown in culture (DOT cells). This sample's cell subset or site label indicates: Delta One T cells, in vitro expanded/differentiated Vd1+ gamma-delta T cells. The rearranged segments are TRGV8 and TRGJ1 or TRGJ2. At the DNA level, the sequence is TGTGCCACCTGGGATAGTTATTATAAGAAACTCTTT. This yields the protein CATWDSYYKKLF.